This T cell receptor beta chain was observed in a study of regulatory T cells in long-lasting Graves disease. With iRepertoire HTBI primers and Arm-PCR of CDR3 regions, TCR beta libraries were built. TCRdb ran MiXCR on the multiplex PCR reads and lists one entry per CDR3 protein. The sample contains about 470,000 distinct CDR3 sequences, less than 25% of which appear only once. As to time point: persistent/refractory GD, antithyroid drugs over 5 years with positive TRAb. RNA extracted from PBMCs served as the sequencing template. Nine milliliters of peripheral blood were taken and placed in EDTA tubes. There are 15 residues in the CDR3. Germline lookup yields CDR1 SNHLY and CDR2 FYNNEI. Trimming took 3 bases from V and 2 from J, leaving 13 bases between them.

The clonotype originates from a female donor with Graves disease. This rearrangement joins TRBV2 to TRBJ1-1; possible D gene TRBD1, 5 bases. The source material was peripheral blood mononuclear cells (PBMCs), sampled when the disease was refractory, from a patient treated with antithyroid drugs. The CDR3 protein is CASSDPGGGNTEAFF. CDR3 sequence (DNA): TGTGCCAGCAGTGACCCCGGGGGAGGAAACACTGAAGCTTTCTTT. Filled out from reference TRBV2 and TRBJ1-1, the complete variable domain reads EPEVTQTPSHQVTQMGQEVILRCVPISNHLYFYWYRQILGQKVEFLVSFYNNEISEKSEIFDDQFSVERPDGSNFTLKIRSTKLEDSAMYFCASSDPGGGNTEAFFGQGTRLTVV.